This T cell receptor beta chain was profiled in a study of regulatory T cells in long-lasting Graves disease. To make TCR beta libraries, researchers used iRepertoire HTBI primers and Arm-PCR of CDR3 regions. Each CDR3 protein is one row after TCRdb ran MiXCR on the multiplex PCR reads. The sample yields about 470,000 distinct CDR3 sequences, roughly 21% seen once. Trimming removed 8 bases at V and 10 bases at J, with 12 bases between. The CDR3 loop spans 12 amino acids. The time point is: persistent/refractory GD, antithyroid drugs over 5 years with positive TRAb. From PBMCs, RNA was extracted and then used to make the TCR library. Patients with Graves' disease were diagnosed by American Thyroid Association guidelines. The authors drew patients from an endocrinology department in Xi'an, China.

V and J are TRBV12-3 or TRBV12-4 and TRBJ1-6; no definite D call. The sequences come from peripheral blood mononuclear cells (PBMCs), collected when the disease was refractory, from a patient treated with antithyroid drugs. This receptor was obtained from a female donor with Graves disease. The CDR3 DNA sequence: TGTGCCAGCGGTTCTGAAAGGTCACCCCTCCACTTT. This gives the protein CASGSERSPLHF.